Listed here are 14 T cell receptor beta chains from one sample, sequenced in a study of OX40 agonist ivuxolimab in advanced cancers. The assay was immunoSEQ multiplex PCR, and TCRdb's table has in-frame clones only and misses some. The repertoire holds around 25,000 clones, 75% to 85% seen once, with about 8.9% in the top ten. The input for sequencing was CD4+ or CD8+ T cells sorted from blood, taken in a trial of the OX40 agonist ivuxolimab. These TCRs come from an adult with an advanced solid tumor such as melanoma, head and neck, liver or kidney cancer.

The CDR3 spells CASSLRLLNTEAFF. The CDR3 DNA sequence: TGTGCCAGCAGCTTGAGACTTTTAAACACTGAAGCTTTCTTT. The chain recombines TRBV5-6 with TRBJ1-1; no clear D. V was clipped by 1 base and J by 2 bases, with 9 bases between them. This CDR3 comprises 14 residues. CDR1 is SGHDT and CDR2 is YYEEEE in the germline V gene.

The J gene is TRBJ1-2, the V gene TRBV7-8; maybe TRBD1 (6 bases). Germline V gives CDR1 SGHVS, CDR2 FQNEAQ. The V gene lost 4 bases and the J gene lost 3 bases, with 9 bases spanning the gap. The CDR3 extends over 13 amino acids. The CDR3 region has the DNA TGTGCCAGCAGCTCCGAGGGGGACTATGGCTACACCTTC. This translates into CASSSEGDYGYTF.

This sequence joins TRBV9 and TRBJ1-5, with D hard to call. CDR3 size: 20 residues. V shed 1 base and J shed 1 base, with 24 bases lying between them. Looked up from germline, CDR1 is SGDLS and CDR2 is YYNGEE. CDR3 in DNA: TGTGCCAGCAGCGTAAAAGGACCACGAGGGCCGGATGAAAGCAATCAGCCCCAGCATTTT. It specifies CASSVKGPRGPDESNQPQHF.

As DNA, the CDR3 is TGTGCCAGCAGCGGGTTCTCGGAGACTGAAGCTTTCTTT. Translating it yields CASSGFSETEAFF. The rearrangement uses TRBV9 and TRBJ1-1; no clear D. The CDR3 covers 13 residues. Germline CDR1 is SGDLS and CDR2 is YYNGEE. V dropped 3 bases and J dropped 5 bases, with 11 bases sitting between them.

The chain carries TRBV5-1 and TRBJ1-1, with D maybe TRBD1 (5 bases). The ends were cut back, 0 bases at V and 0 bases at J, with 9 bases in the middle. Per the germline V gene, CDR1 is SGHRS and CDR2 is YFSETQ. CDR3 length: 15 residues. In DNA form, the CDR3 reads TGCGCCAGCAGCTTGGTGGACACCATGAACACTGAAGCTTTCTTT. This gives the protein CASSLVDTMNTEAFF.

In nucleotides, the CDR3 is TGTGCCAGCAGCTTAGGCCTCAGGGTTGTAGATACGCAGTATTTT. Protein: CASSLGLRVVDTQYF. The chain is built from TRBV7-2 and TRBJ2-3; D is perhaps TRBD1 (5 bases). Trimming took 1 base from V and 5 from J, leaving 13 bases between them. This CDR3 comprises 15 residues. The germline gives CDR1 SGHTA, CDR2 FQGNSA.

The V call is TRBV27, the J call TRBJ1-1, with D tentatively TRBD1 (6 bases). This CDR3 comprises 15 residues. In germline, CDR1 is MNHEY, CDR2 SMNVEV (reference sequence). Trimming pared 0 bases from V and 5 bases from J, leaving 13 bases between. This CDR3 reads CASSLSLGADTEAFF. CDR3 DNA sequence: TGTGCCAGCAGTTTATCTCTGGGGGCGGATACTGAAGCTTTCTTT.

The chain carries TRBV12-5 and TRBJ2-5; TRBD2 matches 9 bases. V shed 3 bases and J 5 bases; nucleotides not matched to a gene: 10. Looked up from germline, CDR1 is LGHNT and CDR2 is FRNRAP. This CDR3 region has 16 residues. The CDR3 loop is CASGFSSRGGQETQYF. DNA for the CDR3: TGTGCTAGTGGTTTCTCCTCGCGGGGGGGCCAGGAGACCCAGTACTTC. The full variable domain, completed using reference TRBV12-5 and TRBJ2-5, is DARVTQTPRHKVTEMGQEVTMRCQPILGHNTVFWYRQTMMQGLELLAYFRNRAPLDDSGMPKDRFSAEMPDATLATLKIQPSEPRDSAVYFCASGFSSRGGQETQYFGPGTRLLVL.

The genes are TRBV5-4 and TRBJ2-3; 9 positions agree with TRBD2. The CDR3 is 14 amino acids. With 1 base clipped from V and 6 bases from J, the junction kept 3 bases outside the gene matches. The germline V gene has CDR1 SGHNT and CDR2 YYREEE (reference sequence). The CDR3: CASSLLAGTDTQYF. The CDR3 DNA reads TGTGCCAGCAGCTTGCTAGCGGGGACCGATACGCAGTATTTT.

The chain uses TRBV9 and TRBJ2-7; D possibly uses TRBD1 or TRBD2 (5 bases each). Germline CDR1 reads SGDLS; CDR2 reads YYNGEE. The CDR3 covers 15 residues. Deletions cut 4 bases from V and 0 bases from J, with 14 bases between. The CDR3 protein is CASSPGAGNSYEQYF. CDR3 sequence (DNA): TGTGCCAGCAGCCCCGGGGCAGGGAACTCCTACGAGCAGTACTTC.

The V and J genes are TRBV9 and TRBJ2-5, with no clear D. The CDR3 spans 19 residues. Trimming took off 0 bases at V and 0 bases at J, with 21 bases between the two ends. Germline loops: CDR1 SGDLS, CDR2 YYNGEE. For the CDR3, the DNA is TGTGCCAGCAGCGTAGGGTTCCCTGGGGTAGTGCCTTACCAAGAGACCCAGTACTTC. This gives the protein CASSVGFPGVVPYQETQYF.

V is TRBV5-6 and J is TRBJ2-1; no clear D. The CDR3 extends over 13 amino acids. CDR1 is SGHDT, CDR2 YYEEEE, per germline. V lost 6 bases and J 15 bases, leaving 22 bases between the germline ends. CDR3 DNA sequence: TGTGCCAGCACCGGGCTGATCGGCTCGAGCGTGTTCTTC. Translation gives CASTGLIGSSVFF.

The CDR3 is CASSPRGGEAFF. The CDR3 nucleotides are TGTGCCAGCAGCCCTAGGGGGGGTGAAGCTTTCTTT. The rearrangement joins TRBV11-2 to TRBJ1-1, with D tentatively TRBD1 (6 bases). V lost 5 bases and J lost 7, with 11 bases in between. Germline loops: CDR1 SGHAT, CDR2 FQNNGV. CDR3 size: 12 residues.

V and J are TRBV7-9 and TRBJ2-7; possibly TRBD1 for D (6 bases). The CDR3 has 12 residues. The germline V gene encodes CDR1 SEHNR and CDR2 FQNEAQ (reference sequence). Trimming removed 4 bases from V and 7 bases from J, with 11 bases in between. CDR3 DNA: TGTGCCAGCAGCTCCACAGGGTCTGAGCAGTACTTC. Its translation is CASSSTGSEQYF.